The present entry profiles one TCR beta chain with its context. Assignments of participants to cohorts depended upon their own reported clinical history. The data belong to a study of blood T cell repertoires in COVID-19. About the research overall: Acute-phase and convalescent COVID-19 samples originated in the United States, Italy and Spain. Sources were T cells, B-cell-depleted T cells, or PBMCs; the material itself was cDNA or gDNA.

Germline V gives CDR1 LGHDT, CDR2 YNNKEL (reference sequence). The CDR3 spans 14 residues. Trimming cost V 5 bases and J 8 bases; bases outside gene matches: 9. The protocol was immunoSEQ multiplex PCR, while the TCRdb copy is restricted to in-frame clones and leaves out a portion. The table lists under 250,000 clones, 75% to 85% of them singletons. The clonotype originates from a woman aged 45-65 years with acute COVID-19. V and J are TRBV3-1 (or the pseudogene TRBV3-2) and TRBJ2-4, with 7 bases aligning to TRBD2. Material: PBMCs or T cells enriched from blood (not recorded which). CDR3 DNA: TGTGCCAGCAGCTATCTAGCGGAGAGGGACATTCAGTACTTC. Its translation: CASSYLAERDIQYF.